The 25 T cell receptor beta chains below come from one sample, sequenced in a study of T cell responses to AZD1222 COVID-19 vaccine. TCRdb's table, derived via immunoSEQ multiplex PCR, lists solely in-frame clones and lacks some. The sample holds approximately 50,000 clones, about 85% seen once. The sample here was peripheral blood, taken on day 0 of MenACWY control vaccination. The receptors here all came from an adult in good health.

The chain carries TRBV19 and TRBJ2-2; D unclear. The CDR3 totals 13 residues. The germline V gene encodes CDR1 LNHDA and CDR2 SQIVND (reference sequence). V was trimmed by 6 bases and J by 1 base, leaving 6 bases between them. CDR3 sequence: CASSARNTGELFF. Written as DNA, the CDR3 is TGTGCCAGTAGCGCCAGGAACACCGGGGAGCTGTTTTTT.

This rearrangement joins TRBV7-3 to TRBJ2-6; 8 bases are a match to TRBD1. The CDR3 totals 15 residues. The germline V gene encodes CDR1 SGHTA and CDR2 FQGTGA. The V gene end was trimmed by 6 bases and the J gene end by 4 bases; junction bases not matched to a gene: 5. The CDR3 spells CASSLTGDGANVLTF. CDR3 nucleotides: TGTGCCAGCAGTTTGACAGGGGACGGGGCCAACGTCCTGACTTTC.

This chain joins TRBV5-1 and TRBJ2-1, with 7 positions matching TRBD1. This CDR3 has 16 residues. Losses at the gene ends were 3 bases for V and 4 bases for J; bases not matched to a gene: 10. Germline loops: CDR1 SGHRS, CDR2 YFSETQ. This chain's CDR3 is CASSSGQLIFYNEQFF. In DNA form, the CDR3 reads TGCGCCAGCAGCTCGGGACAGTTGATTTTTTACAATGAGCAGTTCTTC.

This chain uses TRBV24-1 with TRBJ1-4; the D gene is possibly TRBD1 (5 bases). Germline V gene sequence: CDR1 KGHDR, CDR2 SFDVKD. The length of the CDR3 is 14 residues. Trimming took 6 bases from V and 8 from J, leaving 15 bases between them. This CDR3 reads CATSPGGKVEKLFF. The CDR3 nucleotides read TGTGCCACCAGTCCGGGGGGGAAGGTAGAAAAACTGTTTTTT.

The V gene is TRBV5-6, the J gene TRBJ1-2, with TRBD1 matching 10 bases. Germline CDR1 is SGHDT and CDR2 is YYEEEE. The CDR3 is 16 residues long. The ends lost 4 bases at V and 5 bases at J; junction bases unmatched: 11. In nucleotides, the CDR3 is TGTGCCAGCAGCCTCCTGGGCCCGGGACAGGGGTATGGCTACACCTTC. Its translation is CASSLLGPGQGYGYTF. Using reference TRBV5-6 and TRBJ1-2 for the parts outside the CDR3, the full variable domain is DAGVTQSPTHLIKTRGQQVTLRCSPKSGHDTVSWYQQALGQGPQFIFQYYEEEERQRGNFPDRFSGHQFPNYSSELNVNALLLGDSALYLCASSLLGPGQGYGYTFGSGTRLTVV.

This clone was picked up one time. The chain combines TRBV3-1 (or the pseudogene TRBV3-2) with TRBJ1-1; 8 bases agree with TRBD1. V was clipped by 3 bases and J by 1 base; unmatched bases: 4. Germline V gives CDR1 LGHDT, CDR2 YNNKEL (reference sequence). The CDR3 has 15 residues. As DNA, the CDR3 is TGTGCCAGCAGCCAGCGACAGGGGACGAACACTGAAGCTTTCTTT. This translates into CASSQRQGTNTEAFF.

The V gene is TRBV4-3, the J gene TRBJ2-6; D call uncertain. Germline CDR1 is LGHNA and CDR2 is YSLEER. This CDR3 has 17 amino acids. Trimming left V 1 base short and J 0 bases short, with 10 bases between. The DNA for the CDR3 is TGCGCCAGCAGCCAAGGAATCGTAAGCTCTGGGGCCAACGTCCTGACTTTC. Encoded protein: CASSQGIVSSGANVLTF.

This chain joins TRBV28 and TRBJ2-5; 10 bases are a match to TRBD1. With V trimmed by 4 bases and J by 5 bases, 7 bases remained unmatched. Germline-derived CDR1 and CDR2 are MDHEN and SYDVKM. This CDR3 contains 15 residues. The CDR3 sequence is CASSSPGQGSETQYF. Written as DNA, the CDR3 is TGTGCCAGCAGTTCCCCGGGACAGGGGTCGGAGACCCAGTACTTC. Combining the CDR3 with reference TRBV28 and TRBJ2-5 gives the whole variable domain DVKVTQSSRYLVKRTGEKVFLECVQDMDHENMFWYRQDPGLGLRLIYFSYDVKMKEKGDIPEGYSVSREKKERFSLILESASTNQTSMYLCASSSPGQGSETQYFGPGTRLLVL.

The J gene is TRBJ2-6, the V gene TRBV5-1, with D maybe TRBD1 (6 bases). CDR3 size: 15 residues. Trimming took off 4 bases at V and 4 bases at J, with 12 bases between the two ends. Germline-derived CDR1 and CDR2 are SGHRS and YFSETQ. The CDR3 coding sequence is TGCGCCAGCAGCCCCGGGACACAAGGGGCCAACGTCCTGACTTTC. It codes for CASSPGTQGANVLTF.

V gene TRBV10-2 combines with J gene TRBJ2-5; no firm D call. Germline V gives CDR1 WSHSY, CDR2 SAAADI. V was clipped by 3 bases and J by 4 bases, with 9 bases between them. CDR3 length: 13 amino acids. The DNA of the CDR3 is TGCGCCAGCAGTGATTGGGGTCCAGAGACCCAGTACTTC. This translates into CASSDWGPETQYF.

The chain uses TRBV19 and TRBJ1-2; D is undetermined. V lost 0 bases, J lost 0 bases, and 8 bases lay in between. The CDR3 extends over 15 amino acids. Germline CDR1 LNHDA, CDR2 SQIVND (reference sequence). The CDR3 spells CASSIEGRTNYGYTF. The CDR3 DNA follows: TGTGCCAGTAGTATAGAGGGCAGAACTAACTATGGCTACACCTTC. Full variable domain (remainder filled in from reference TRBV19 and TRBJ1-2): DGGITQSPKYLFRKEGQNVTLSCEQNLNHDAMYWYRQDPGQGLRLIYYSQIVNDFQKGDIAEGYSVSREKKESFPLTVTSAQKNPTAFYLCASSIEGRTNYGYTFGSGTRLTVV.

CDR3 region: CASSSKTPYEQYF. The CDR3 nucleotides read TGTGCCAGCAGCTCAAAGACCCCCTACGAGCAGTACTTC. This chain links TRBV28 with TRBJ2-7; D ambiguous. The CDR3 consists of 13 residues. Trimming removed 6 bases from V and 2 bases from J, with 11 bases in between. Germline V gene data show CDR1 as MDHEN and CDR2 as SYDVKM. The complete variable domain, with remaining parts taken from reference TRBV28 and TRBJ2-7, reads DVKVTQSSRYLVKRTGEKVFLECVQDMDHENMFWYRQDPGLGLRLIYFSYDVKMKEKGDIPEGYSVSREKKERFSLILESASTNQTSMYLCASSSKTPYEQYFGPGTRLTVT.

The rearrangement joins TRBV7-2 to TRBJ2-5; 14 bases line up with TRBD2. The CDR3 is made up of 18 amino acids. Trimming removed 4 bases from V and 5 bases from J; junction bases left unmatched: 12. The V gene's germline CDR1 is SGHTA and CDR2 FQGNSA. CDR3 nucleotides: TGTGCCAGCAGCTCCGAAGTCCGACTAGCGGGAGGGCCCGAGACCCAGTACTTC. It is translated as CASSSEVRLAGGPETQYF.

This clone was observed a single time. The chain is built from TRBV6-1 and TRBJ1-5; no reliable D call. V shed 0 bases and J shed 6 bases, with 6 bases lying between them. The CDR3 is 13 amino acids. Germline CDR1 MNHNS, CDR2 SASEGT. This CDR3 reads CASSEALLQPQHF. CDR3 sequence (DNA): TGTGCCAGCAGTGAAGCGCTTCTTCAGCCCCAGCATTTT.

The CDR3 is CASSYPGAEAFF. CDR3 in DNA: TGTGCCAGCAGTTACCCCGGGGCTGAAGCTTTCTTT. This rearrangement joins TRBV6-6 to TRBJ1-1; D is unclear. In germline, CDR1 is MNHNY, CDR2 SVGAGI (reference sequence). CDR3 length: 12 amino acids. Trimming took off 2 bases at V and 6 bases at J, with 7 bases between the two ends.

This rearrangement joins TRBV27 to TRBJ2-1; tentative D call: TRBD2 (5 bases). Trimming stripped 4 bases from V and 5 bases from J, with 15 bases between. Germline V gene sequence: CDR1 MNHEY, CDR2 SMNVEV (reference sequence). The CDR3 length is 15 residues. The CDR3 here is CASSSSPRGNNEQFF. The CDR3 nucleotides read TGTGCCAGCAGTTCGAGCCCCAGAGGGAACAATGAGCAGTTCTTC.

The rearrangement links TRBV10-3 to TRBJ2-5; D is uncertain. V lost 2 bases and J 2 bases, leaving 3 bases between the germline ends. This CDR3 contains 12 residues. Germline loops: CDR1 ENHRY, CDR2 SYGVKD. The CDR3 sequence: CAISEGQETQYF. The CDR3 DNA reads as TGTGCCATCAGTGAGGGGCAAGAGACCCAGTACTTC.

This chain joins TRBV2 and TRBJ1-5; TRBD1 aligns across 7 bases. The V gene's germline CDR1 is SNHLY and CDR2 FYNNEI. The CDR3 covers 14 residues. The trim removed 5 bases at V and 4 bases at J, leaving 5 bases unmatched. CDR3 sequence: CASSSQGRNQPQHF. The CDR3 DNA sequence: TGTGCCAGCAGTTCACAGGGGCGAAATCAGCCCCAGCATTTT.

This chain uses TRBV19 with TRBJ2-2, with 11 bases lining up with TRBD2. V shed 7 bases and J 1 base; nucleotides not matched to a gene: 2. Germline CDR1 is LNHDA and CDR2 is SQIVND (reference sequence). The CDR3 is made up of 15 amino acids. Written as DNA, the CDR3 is TGTGCCAGTAAGACTAGCGGGGTGAACACCGGGGAGCTGTTTTTT. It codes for CASKTSGVNTGELFF. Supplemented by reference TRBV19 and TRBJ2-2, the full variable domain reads DGGITQSPKYLFRKEGQNVTLSCEQNLNHDAMYWYRQDPGQGLRLIYYSQIVNDFQKGDIAEGYSVSREKKESFPLTVTSAQKNPTAFYLCASKTSGVNTGELFFGEGSRLTVL.

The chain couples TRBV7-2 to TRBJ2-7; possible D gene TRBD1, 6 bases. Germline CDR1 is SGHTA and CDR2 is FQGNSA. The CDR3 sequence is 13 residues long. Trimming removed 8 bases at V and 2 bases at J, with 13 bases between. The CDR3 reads CASGQTPTYEQYF. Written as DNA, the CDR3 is TGTGCCAGCGGACAGACCCCGACCTACGAGCAGTACTTC.

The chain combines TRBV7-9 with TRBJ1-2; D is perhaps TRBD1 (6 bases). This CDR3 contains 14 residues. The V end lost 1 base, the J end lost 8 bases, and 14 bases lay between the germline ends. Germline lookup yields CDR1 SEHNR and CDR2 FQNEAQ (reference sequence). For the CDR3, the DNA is TGTGCCAGCAGCTTAGAAGAGACAGGCCTCGGCTACACCTTC. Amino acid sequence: CASSLEETGLGYTF.

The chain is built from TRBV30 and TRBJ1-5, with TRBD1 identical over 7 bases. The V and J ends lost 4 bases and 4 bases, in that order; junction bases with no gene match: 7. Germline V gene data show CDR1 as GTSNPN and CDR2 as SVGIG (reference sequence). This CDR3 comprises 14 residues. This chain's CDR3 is CAWTRTGTNQPQHF. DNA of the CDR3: TGTGCCTGGACCCGGACAGGAACGAATCAGCCCCAGCATTTT.

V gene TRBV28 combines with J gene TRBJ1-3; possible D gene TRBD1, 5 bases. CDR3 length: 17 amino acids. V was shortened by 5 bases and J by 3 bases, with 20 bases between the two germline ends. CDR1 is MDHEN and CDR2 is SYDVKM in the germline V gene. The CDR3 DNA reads TGTGCCAGCAGTCCTAGGAGGCCGGACATTGATGGAAACACCATATATTTT. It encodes CASSPRRPDIDGNTIYF.

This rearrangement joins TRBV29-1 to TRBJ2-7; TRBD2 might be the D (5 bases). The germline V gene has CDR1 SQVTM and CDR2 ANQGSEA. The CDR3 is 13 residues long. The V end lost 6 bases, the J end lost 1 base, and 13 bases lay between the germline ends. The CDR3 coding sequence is TGCAGCGTCCGGGGAGAGCGTTCCTACGAGCAGTACTTC. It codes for CSVRGERSYEQYF.

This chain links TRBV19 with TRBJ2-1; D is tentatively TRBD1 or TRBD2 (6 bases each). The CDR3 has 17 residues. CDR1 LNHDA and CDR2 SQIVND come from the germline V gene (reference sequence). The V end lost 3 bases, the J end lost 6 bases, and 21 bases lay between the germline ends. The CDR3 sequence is CASSIPLEGVYRNEQFF. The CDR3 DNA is TGTGCCAGTAGTATCCCCCTGGAGGGGGTTTATCGCAATGAGCAGTTCTTC.